A selection of T cell receptor beta chains follows, all from one sample in a study of beta chain features in type 1 diabetes. Assay used: immunoSEQ multiplex PCR; TCRdb lists only in-frame clones, some missing. The sample yields 30,000 or so clones, around 60% seen once. Sequenced: Tregs from blood. These receptor sequences come from a woman younger than 45 with type 1 diabetes. Each CDR3 is given with its conserved first and last residue. Fields, in order: clone size, J gene, V gene, CDR3 length, D gene, CDR3 DNA, CDR3 protein. D genes are given only for firm matches. Clone size is not always given. Where it is, it says once, few, many or a class for expanded clones.

>.|TRBJ2-3|TRBV5-1|15|TRBD1
TGCGCCAGCAGACCGGGGACAGGGAGCACAGATACGCAGTATTTT
CASRPGTGSTDTQYF
>.|TRBJ2-5|TRBV27|16|TRBD2
TGTGCCAGCAGTTTACTAGCGGGAGGCTCCCAAGAGACCCAGTACTTC
CASSLLAGGSQETQYF
>.|TRBJ2-1|TRBV14|16|TRBD2
TGTGCCAGCAGCCAAGATGTCGGACTAGACTACAATGAGCAGTTCTTC
CASSQDVGLDYNEQFF
>few|TRBJ1-5|TRBV5-6|15|TRBD1
TGTGCCAGCAGCTTGGCTCAGGGGGCGAATCAGCCCCAGCATTTT
CASSLAQGANQPQHF
>.|TRBJ1-2|TRBV18|14|.
TGTGCCAGCTCACCGCCTGCCGGTAACTATGGCTACACCTTC
CASSPPAGNYGYTF
>.|TRBJ1-2|TRBV9|11|.
TGTGCCAGCAGCGGGTCTAATGGCTACACCTTC
CASSGSNGYTF
>.|TRBJ2-3|TRBV5-1|15|TRBD2
TGCGCCAGCAGCTTGGCCCTAGCGGGCACAGATACGCAGTATTTT
CASSLALAGTDTQYF
>.|TRBJ2-1|TRBV4-1|16|TRBD2
TGCGCCAGCAGCCAACGGGTAGCGGGAGGGCCCCATGAGCAGTTCTTC
CASSQRVAGGPHEQFF
>few|TRBJ1-1|TRBV5-1|14|.
TGCGCCAGCAGCTTTGGTGGGACACTCTACGAAGCTTTCTTT
CASSFGGTLYEAFF
>few|TRBJ2-5|TRBV7-8|14|TRBD2
TGTGCCAGCAGCTTAGTACTAGCGGGAGAGACCCAGTACTTC
CASSLVLAGETQYF
>.|TRBJ2-3|TRBV5-6|16|TRBD2
TGTGCCAGCAGCTTGCGGACTAGCGGGAGACCAGATACGCAGTATTTT
CASSLRTSGRPDTQYF
>.|TRBJ2-3|TRBV30|15|.
TGTGCCTGGAGTCTCCGAGGGCCACGCACAGATACGCAGTATTTT
CAWSLRGPRTDTQYF
>.|TRBJ2-1|TRBV6-1|18|TRBD2
TGTGCCAGCAGCGAACACCCGGGACTAGCGGGAGGATACAATGAGCAGTTCTTC
CASSEHPGLAGGYNEQFF
>few|TRBJ1-4|TRBV18|16|.
TGTGCCAGCTCTCACTCCGTCGGGGGGTTGAATGAAAAACTGTTTTTT
CASSHSVGGLNEKLFF
>.|TRBJ2-3|TRBV30|12|.
TGTGCCTGGAGTGTACAGAGAGATACGCAGTATTTT
CAWSVQRDTQYF
>.|TRBJ2-5|TRBV4-2|15|TRBD1
TGTGCCAGCAGCCAAGGGGGACAGGGGGGAGAGACCCAGTACTTC
CASSQGGQGGETQYF
>.|TRBJ1-5|TRBV15|13|.
TGTGCCACCAGCAGAGATCCCGCGCAGCCCCAGCATTTT
CATSRDPAQPQHF
>few|TRBJ2-5|TRBV4-2|16|.
TGTGCCAGCAGCCAAGACGCTACTAACTCAGTAGGGACCCAGTACTTC
CASSQDATNSVGTQYF
>.|TRBJ2-3|TRBV27|15|TRBD1
TGTGCCAGCAGTTCGGGACAGGAGGTTAGAGATACGCAGTATTTT
CASSSGQEVRDTQYF
>.|TRBJ1-1|TRBV20-1|11|.
TGCAGTGCTAGTGCAATACTTGAAGCTTTCTTT
CSASAILEAFF
>few|TRBJ2-7|TRBV18|14|.
TGTGCCAGCTCACCGGTGACGGGGATCTACGAGCAGTACTTC
CASSPVTGIYEQYF
>few|TRBJ2-5|TRBV19|15|.
TGTGCCAGTAGTATATCGGGATACCCGGGGGAGACCCAGTACTTC
CASSISGYPGETQYF
>few|TRBJ1-1|TRBV7-9|16|.
TGTGCCAGCAATCTACCCCCGATCCGGTCGAACACTGAAGCTTTCTTT
CASNLPPIRSNTEAFF
>.|TRBJ2-1|TRBV13|13|.
TGTGCCAGCAGCTTAGGGCTAGGTGATGAGCAGTTCTTC
CASSLGLGDEQFF
>.|TRBJ1-1|TRBV18|14|.
TGTGCCAGCTCACAAGGGGAGGGGGACACTGAAGCTTTCTTT
CASSQGEGDTEAFF
>.|TRBJ2-2|TRBV7-9|15|.
TGTGCCAGCAGCCTTAAAGAACGGGTCACCGGGGAGCTGTTTTTT
CASSLKERVTGELFF
>.|TRBJ2-7|TRBV19|14|TRBD2
TGTGCCAGTAGTAGACCGGGACTAGTCATCGAGCAGTACTTC
CASSRPGLVIEQYF
>.|TRBJ2-2|TRBV29-1|15|TRBD2
TGCAGCGTCGTAAGCGGGAGGGCCGACACCGGGGAGCTGTTTTTT
CSVVSGRADTGELFF
>.|TRBJ2-7|TRBV6-1|15|TRBD1
TGTGCCAGCAGAGAGACGACAGGGAATTTCTACGAGCAGTACTTC
CASRETTGNFYEQYF
>.|TRBJ2-7|TRBV14|16|TRBD1
TGTGCCAGCAGCCCATCTCCGGGGACAGGGGTAACCGAGCAGTACTTC
CASSPSPGTGVTEQYF
>.|TRBJ2-1|TRBV27|15|TRBD1
TGTGCCAGCAGGAGGTCCCGGGACAGTTACAATGAGCAGTTCTTC
CASRRSRDSYNEQFF
>.|TRBJ2-7|TRBV6-1|14|.
TGTGCCAGCAGACAGACTAGGGACGCCTACGAGCAGTACTTC
CASRQTRDAYEQYF
>.|TRBJ1-5|TRBV6-6|14|TRBD1
TGTGCCAGCACCGACAGGGGCTTCAATCAGCCCCAGCATTTT
CASTDRGFNQPQHF
>few|TRBJ2-1|TRBV10-1|17|TRBD2
TGCGCCAGCAGTGAGTCGGCGGCGGGAGGGAGGCACAATGAGCAGTTCTTC
CASSESAAGGRHNEQFF
>.|TRBJ2-7|TRBV7-3|15|TRBD1
TGTGCCAGCAGCTTAACGGGACAGGGGATCTACGAGCAGTACTTC
CASSLTGQGIYEQYF
>.|TRBJ2-6|TRBV7-2|13|.
TGTGCCAGCAGCATCTTCCGGGCCAACGTCCTGACTTTC
CASSIFRANVLTF